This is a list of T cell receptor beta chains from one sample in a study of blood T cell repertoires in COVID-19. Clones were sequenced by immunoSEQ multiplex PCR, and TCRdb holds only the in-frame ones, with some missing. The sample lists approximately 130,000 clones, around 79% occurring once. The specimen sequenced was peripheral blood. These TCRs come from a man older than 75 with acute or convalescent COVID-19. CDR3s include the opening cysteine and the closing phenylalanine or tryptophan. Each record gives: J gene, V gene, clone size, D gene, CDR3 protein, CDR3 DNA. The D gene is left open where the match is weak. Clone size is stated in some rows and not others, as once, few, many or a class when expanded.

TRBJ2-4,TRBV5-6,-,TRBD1,CASSLFGRGTAKNIQYF,TGTGCCAGCAGCTTGTTCGGCAGGGGGACGGCCAAAAACATTCAGTACTTC
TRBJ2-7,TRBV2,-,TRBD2,CASSLADTFLEQYF,TGTGCCAGCAGTCTAGCGGACACTTTTCTCGAGCAGTACTTC
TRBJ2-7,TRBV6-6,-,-,CASGRREQYF,TGTGCCAGCGGTCGGCGGGAGCAGTACTTC
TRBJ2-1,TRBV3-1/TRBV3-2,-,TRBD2,CASSQGKRGGEQFF,TGTGCCAGCAGCCAAGGGAAGCGGGGGGGCGAGCAGTTCTTC
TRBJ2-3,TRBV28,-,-,CASSLSPGDSTDTQYF,TGTGCCAGCAGTTTATCCCCAGGGGATAGCACAGATACGCAGTATTTT
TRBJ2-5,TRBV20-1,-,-,CSASPRAGETQYF,TGCAGTGCTAGTCCTAGAGCCGGAGAGACCCAGTACTTC
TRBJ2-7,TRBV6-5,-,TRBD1,CASSDTGGSHHEQYF,TGTGCCAGCAGCGATACAGGGGGTTCCCACCACGAGCAGTACTTC
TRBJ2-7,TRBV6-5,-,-,CASTTPDRGSYEQYF,TGTGCCAGCACCACACCGGACAGAGGCTCCTACGAGCAGTACTTC
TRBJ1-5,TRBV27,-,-,CASSLEGRGQPQHF,TGTGCCAGCAGTTTGGAGGGAAGGGGACAGCCCCAGCATTTT
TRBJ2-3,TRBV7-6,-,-,CASSVQPLDTQYF,TGTGCCAGCAGTGTACAACCCCTGGATACGCAGTATTTT
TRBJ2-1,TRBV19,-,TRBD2,CASSIGRGGEGEQFF,TGTGCCAGTAGTATAGGTCGGGGGGGGGAAGGTGAGCAGTTCTTC
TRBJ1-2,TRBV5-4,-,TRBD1,CASSRGQGVGLDYGYTF,TGTGCCAGCAGCCGCGGACAGGGAGTGGGTTTGGACTATGGCTACACCTTC
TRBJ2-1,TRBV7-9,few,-,CASLSTEVSREQFF,TGTGCCAGTTTAAGCACTGAGGTTAGTCGGGAGCAGTTCTTC
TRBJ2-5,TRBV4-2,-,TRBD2,CASSQVGRGGLETQYF,TGTGCCAGCAGCCAAGTAGGGCGGGGGGGCCTGGAGACCCAGTACTTC
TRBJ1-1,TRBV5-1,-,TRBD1,CASSYRDRAPEAFF,TGCGCCAGCAGCTACCGGGACAGGGCACCTGAAGCTTTCTTT
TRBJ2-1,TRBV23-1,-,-,CASSQLALGAGYNEQFF,TGCGCCAGCAGTCAATTAGCCTTGGGGGCCGGTTACAATGAGCAGTTCTTC
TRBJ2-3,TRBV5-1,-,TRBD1,CASSSWTGGGTDTQYF,TGCGCCAGCAGCTCATGGACAGGGGGTGGCACAGATACGCAGTATTTT
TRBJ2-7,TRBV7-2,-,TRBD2,CASSSSGGYEQYF,TGTGCCAGCAGCTCTAGCGGGGGGTACGAGCAGTACTTC
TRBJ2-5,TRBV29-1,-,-,CSGRKAGETQYF,TGCAGCGGCCGAAAGGCCGGGGAGACCCAGTACTTC
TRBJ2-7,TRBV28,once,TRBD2,CASSHLLAGAYEQYF,TGTGCCAGCAGCCACCTACTAGCGGGCGCCTACGAGCAGTACTTC
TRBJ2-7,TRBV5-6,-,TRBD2,CASSQLAGLSYEQYF,TGTGCCAGCAGCCAGCTAGCGGGATTATCCTACGAGCAGTACTTC
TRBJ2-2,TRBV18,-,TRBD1,CASSPQGTANTGELFF,TGTGCCAGCTCACCACAAGGGACAGCGAACACCGGGGAGCTGTTTTTT
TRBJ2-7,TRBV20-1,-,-,CSASLGGDSAYEQYF,TGCAGTGCCAGTCTAGGAGGGGACTCCGCCTACGAGCAGTACTTC
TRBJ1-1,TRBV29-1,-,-,CSVEPGAEAFF,TGCAGCGTTGAACCTGGAGCTGAAGCTTTCTTT
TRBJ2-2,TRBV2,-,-,CASRPGITGELFF,TGCGCCAGCAGACCAGGAATCACCGGGGAGCTGTTTTTT
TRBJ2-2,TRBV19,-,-,CASNAGTNTGELFF,TGTGCCAGTAACGCCGGGACAAACACCGGGGAGCTGTTTTTT
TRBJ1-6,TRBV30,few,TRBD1,CAWSVGQGINSPLHF,TGTGCCTGGAGTGTAGGACAGGGAATTAATTCACCCCTCCACTTT
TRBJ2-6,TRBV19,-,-,CASTRTVSGANVLTF,TGTGCCAGTACTCGGACAGTCTCTGGGGCCAACGTCCTGACTTTC
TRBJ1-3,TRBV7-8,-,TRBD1,CASSLGTGGNTIYF,TGTGCCAGCAGCCTTGGGACAGGCGGAAACACCATATATTTT
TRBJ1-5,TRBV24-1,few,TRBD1,CATSDEGATQPQHF,TGTGCCACCAGTGATGAGGGGGCGACTCAGCCCCAGCATTTT
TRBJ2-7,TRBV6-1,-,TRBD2,CASSGSSGSLSYEQYF,TGTGCCAGCAGTGGATCTAGCGGCTCCCTTTCCTACGAGCAGTACTTC
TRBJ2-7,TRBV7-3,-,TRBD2,CATPGGTYEQYF,TGTGCCACCCCGGGGGGTACCTACGAGCAGTACTTC
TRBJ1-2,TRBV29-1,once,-,CSGGGGLDGYTF,TGCAGCGGAGGGGGAGGGCTGGACGGCTACACCTTC
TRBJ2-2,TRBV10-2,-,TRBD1,CASSSRGRNTGELFF,TGCGCCAGCAGCTCCAGGGGGCGCAACACCGGGGAGCTGTTTTTT
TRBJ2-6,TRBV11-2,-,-,CASSLSGANVLTF,TGTGCCAGCAGCCTCTCTGGGGCCAACGTCCTGACTTTC
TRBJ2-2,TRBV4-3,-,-,CASSQDAVTGELFF,TGCGCCAGCAGCCAAGATGCAGTCACCGGGGAGCTGTTTTTT
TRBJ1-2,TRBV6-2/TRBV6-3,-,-,CASSPLPTVLNYGYTF,TGTGCCAGCAGTCCACTCCCTACAGTCCTGAACTATGGCTACACCTTC
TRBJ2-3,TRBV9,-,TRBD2,CASSVALAGGTDTQYF,TGTGCCAGCAGCGTAGCTCTAGCGGGGGGCACAGATACGCAGTATTTT
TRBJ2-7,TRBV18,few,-,CASSPQAGEQYF,TGTGCCAGCTCACCGCAGGCAGGGGAGCAGTACTTC
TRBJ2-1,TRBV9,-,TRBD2,CASSGLAGGYNEQFF,TGTGCCAGCAGCGGACTAGCGGGGGGGTACAATGAGCAGTTCTTC
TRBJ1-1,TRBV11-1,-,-,CASSMGRGTEAFF,TGTGCCAGCAGCATGGGGAGGGGCACTGAAGCTTTCTTT
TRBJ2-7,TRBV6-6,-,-,CASSYEIGQYF,TGTGCCAGCAGTTACGAGATCGGTCAGTACTTC
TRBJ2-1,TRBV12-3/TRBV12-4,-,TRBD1,CASRPDRIYEQFF,TGTGCCAGCAGGCCGGACAGGATATATGAGCAGTTCTTC
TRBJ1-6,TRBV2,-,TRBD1,CAGSTTGGPSALHF,TGTGCCGGTAGCACGACAGGGGGCCCTTCGGCCCTCCACTTT
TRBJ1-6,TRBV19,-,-,CASSGTGYSPLHF,TGTGCCAGTAGTGGTACGGGATATTCACCCCTCCACTTT
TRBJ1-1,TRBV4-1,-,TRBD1,CASSTYDRAFEAFF,TGCGCCAGCAGCACCTATGACAGGGCGTTTGAGGCTTTCTTT
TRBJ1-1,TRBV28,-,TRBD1,CASSLWGQGENTEAFF,TGTGCCAGCAGTTTATGGGGACAGGGGGAAAACACTGAAGCTTTCTTT
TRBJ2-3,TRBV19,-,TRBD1,CASSIEMVGQIGHYTDTQYF,TGTGCCAGTAGTATTGAGATGGTGGGACAGATCGGCCACTACACAGATACGCAGTATTTT
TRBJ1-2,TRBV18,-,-,CASSSRPVNYGYTF,TGTGCCAGCTCCTCTCGCCCGGTTAACTATGGCTACACCTTC
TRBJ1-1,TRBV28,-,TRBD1,CASSLDRINTEAFF,TGTGCCAGCAGTCTGGACAGGATTAACACTGAAGCTTTCTTT
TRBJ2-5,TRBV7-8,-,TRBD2,CASSLAGGGPETQYF,TGTGCCAGCAGCTTAGCAGGCGGGGGGCCGGAGACCCAGTACTTC
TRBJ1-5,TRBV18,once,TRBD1,CASSLGQGNQPQHF,TGTGCCAGCTCACTAGGACAGGGCAATCAGCCCCAGCATTTT
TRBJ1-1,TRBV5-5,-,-,CASSLEYTYAEAFF,TGTGCCAGCAGCTTGGAGTATACTTACGCTGAAGCTTTCTTT
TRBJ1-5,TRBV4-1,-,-,CASSQEYSQAISGNQPQHF,TGCGCCAGCAGCCAAGAATATTCACAGGCCATTTCGGGCAATCAGCCCCAGCATTTT